This T cell receptor beta chain derives from a study of monozygotic twins with inflammatory bowel disease (dated by TCRdb to about 2019). With regard to the full study: The complete study included about 30 monozygotic twin pairs: 19 IBD-discordant Danish pairs and nine German pairs, of which four were IBD-concordant and five were IBD-discordant. Each individual had, on average, about 151 000 unique TCRalpha sequences and 181 000 unique TCRbeta sequences available for analysis. Disease-associated traits were sought mainly through comparisons between IBD patients and their genetically identical healthy co-twins within discordant pairs.

Beyond this particular receptor, the publication reports: The results gave no support for a single strong signal or clonotype linked to IBD. No difference in repertoire similarity was observed between concordant and discordant twins, possibly owing to limited statistical power. Because patients received different immunosuppressive treatments, the repertoires may have picked up extra background noise and variability between individuals. IBD patients shared fewer clonotypes with other individuals than healthy twins did, most markedly in patients showing signs of disease activity. The analysis was unable to tell apart different T cell subtypes. TCRbeta repertoire diversity, by inverse Simpson index, was decreased in IBD patients compared with their healthy co-twins.

From each donor, an approximately 2.5 ml peripheral blood sample was drawn into PAXgene tubes and stored at -80 degrees C. Without any T cell sorting, total RNA was extracted from whole blood using the PAXgene blood miRNA kit on an automated QIAcube. Deep TCRalpha and TCRbeta repertoire profiling with unique molecular barcoding was performed on peripheral blood of monozygotic twin pairs concordant or discordant for inflammatory bowel disease. Smoking habits were recorded for all twin pairs, and each individual was classified as a current, former or never smoker. Libraries were constructed by 5' RACE. The input for every TCR library was 3,500 to 4,500 ng of total RNA. For each sample, cDNA synthesis with SMARTScribe reverse transcriptase was split into eight separate reactions. During cDNA synthesis, template switching was used to introduce unique molecular identifiers that contained a 6-nucleotide sample barcode. TCRalpha and TCRbeta cDNA was amplified by two nested PCRs of approximately 16 and 10 cycles, with bead purification after each PCR. Before amplification, the cDNA was both treated with uracil DNA-glycosylase and purified with the QIAquick PCR purification kit. The second PCR added Illumina TruSeq-compatible adapters along with sample-specific barcodes. TapeStation and Qubit were used to check library quality and concentration, and approximately 5.4 ng of each library was pooled. Pooled libraries were sequenced on an Illumina HiSeq2500 single-index Rapid Run with 2 x 100 bp reads and custom sequencing primers. The source study handled its data this way. MiGEC version 1.2.6 was used for UMI-based consensus assembly, which corrected PCR and sequencing errors. V(D)J alignment, clonotype assembly and CDR3 extraction were performed with MiXCR version 2.1.1. To normalise gene usage, clonotype sharing and MAIT/NKT TCR abundance, the analysis used the top 1000, 10 000 and 20 000 clonotypes per sample. After downsampling to 27 000 UMIs, diversity was calculated as the inverse Simpson index using the vegan R package. Paired Mann-Whitney U tests on discordant twin pairs were used, with Benjamini-Hochberg multiple-testing correction. Reprocessed by TCRdb, the reads give a single entry per CDR3 protein sequence, without DNA. Clone size and V and J calls follow TCRdb, not the original study. The sample has approximately 330,000 distinct CDR3 sequences on record. Around 2% of the sample belongs to the ten largest clones.

The cysteine opens and the phenylalanine closes a CDR3 of 12 amino acids. No coding sequence is recorded. CDR1 and CDR2 were assigned from the germline V gene as SGDLS and YYNGEE. Regarding this clonotype: There is no known antigen for this receptor.

The sequence joins TRBV9 to TRBJ2-2. This TCR came from a human donor with ulcerative colitis or Crohn's disease, or a healthy co-twin of an affected twin (not recorded which). The sequenced sample was blood. The CDR3 sequence is CASSVFGGELFF.